This T cell receptor (beta chain) derives from a study of blood T cell repertoires in COVID-19. Study background: Sources were T cells, B-cell-depleted T cells, or PBMCs; the material itself was cDNA or gDNA.

TCRdb's copy holds only in-frame clones and misses some; the assay was immunoSEQ multiplex PCR. Here the sample spans 150,000 or so clones, 80% to 90% being singletons. The clonotype originates from a man aged 18 to 30 with COVID-19, enrolled during active disease. The specimen sequenced was peripheral blood.

In nucleotides, the CDR3 is TGCGCCAGCAGCCAAGTGACAGGGGGCCGCGAGCAGTACTTC. Protein product: CASSQVTGGREQYF. The chain recombines TRBV4-3 with TRBJ2-7; 10 bases line up with TRBD1. CDR1 is LGHNA, CDR2 YSLEER, per germline. J gave up 6 bases and V 1 base, and 3 bases lay outside the gene matches. The CDR3 runs 14 residues.